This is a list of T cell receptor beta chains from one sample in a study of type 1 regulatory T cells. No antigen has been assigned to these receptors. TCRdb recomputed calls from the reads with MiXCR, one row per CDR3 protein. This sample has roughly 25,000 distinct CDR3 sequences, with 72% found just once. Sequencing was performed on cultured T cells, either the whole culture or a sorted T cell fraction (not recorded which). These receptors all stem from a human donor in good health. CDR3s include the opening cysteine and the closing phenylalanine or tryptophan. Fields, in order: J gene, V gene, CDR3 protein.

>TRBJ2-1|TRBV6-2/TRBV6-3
CASSYAGLHEQFF
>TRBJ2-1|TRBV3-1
CASSQEYLAGGHNEQFF
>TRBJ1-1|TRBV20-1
CRGDRGLTEAFF
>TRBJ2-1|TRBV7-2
CASSLVPLRGGNNEQFF
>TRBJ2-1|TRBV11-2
CASSGRTGAYNEQFF
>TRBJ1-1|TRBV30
CAWSEVPGTEAFF
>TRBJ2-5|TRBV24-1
CATSGGGASFETQYF
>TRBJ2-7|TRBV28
CASHGTGDHEQYF
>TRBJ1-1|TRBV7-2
CASSFFPGGLDTEAFF
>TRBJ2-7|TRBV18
CASSPQSAASYEQYF
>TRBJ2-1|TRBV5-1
CASSLDSGGVVF